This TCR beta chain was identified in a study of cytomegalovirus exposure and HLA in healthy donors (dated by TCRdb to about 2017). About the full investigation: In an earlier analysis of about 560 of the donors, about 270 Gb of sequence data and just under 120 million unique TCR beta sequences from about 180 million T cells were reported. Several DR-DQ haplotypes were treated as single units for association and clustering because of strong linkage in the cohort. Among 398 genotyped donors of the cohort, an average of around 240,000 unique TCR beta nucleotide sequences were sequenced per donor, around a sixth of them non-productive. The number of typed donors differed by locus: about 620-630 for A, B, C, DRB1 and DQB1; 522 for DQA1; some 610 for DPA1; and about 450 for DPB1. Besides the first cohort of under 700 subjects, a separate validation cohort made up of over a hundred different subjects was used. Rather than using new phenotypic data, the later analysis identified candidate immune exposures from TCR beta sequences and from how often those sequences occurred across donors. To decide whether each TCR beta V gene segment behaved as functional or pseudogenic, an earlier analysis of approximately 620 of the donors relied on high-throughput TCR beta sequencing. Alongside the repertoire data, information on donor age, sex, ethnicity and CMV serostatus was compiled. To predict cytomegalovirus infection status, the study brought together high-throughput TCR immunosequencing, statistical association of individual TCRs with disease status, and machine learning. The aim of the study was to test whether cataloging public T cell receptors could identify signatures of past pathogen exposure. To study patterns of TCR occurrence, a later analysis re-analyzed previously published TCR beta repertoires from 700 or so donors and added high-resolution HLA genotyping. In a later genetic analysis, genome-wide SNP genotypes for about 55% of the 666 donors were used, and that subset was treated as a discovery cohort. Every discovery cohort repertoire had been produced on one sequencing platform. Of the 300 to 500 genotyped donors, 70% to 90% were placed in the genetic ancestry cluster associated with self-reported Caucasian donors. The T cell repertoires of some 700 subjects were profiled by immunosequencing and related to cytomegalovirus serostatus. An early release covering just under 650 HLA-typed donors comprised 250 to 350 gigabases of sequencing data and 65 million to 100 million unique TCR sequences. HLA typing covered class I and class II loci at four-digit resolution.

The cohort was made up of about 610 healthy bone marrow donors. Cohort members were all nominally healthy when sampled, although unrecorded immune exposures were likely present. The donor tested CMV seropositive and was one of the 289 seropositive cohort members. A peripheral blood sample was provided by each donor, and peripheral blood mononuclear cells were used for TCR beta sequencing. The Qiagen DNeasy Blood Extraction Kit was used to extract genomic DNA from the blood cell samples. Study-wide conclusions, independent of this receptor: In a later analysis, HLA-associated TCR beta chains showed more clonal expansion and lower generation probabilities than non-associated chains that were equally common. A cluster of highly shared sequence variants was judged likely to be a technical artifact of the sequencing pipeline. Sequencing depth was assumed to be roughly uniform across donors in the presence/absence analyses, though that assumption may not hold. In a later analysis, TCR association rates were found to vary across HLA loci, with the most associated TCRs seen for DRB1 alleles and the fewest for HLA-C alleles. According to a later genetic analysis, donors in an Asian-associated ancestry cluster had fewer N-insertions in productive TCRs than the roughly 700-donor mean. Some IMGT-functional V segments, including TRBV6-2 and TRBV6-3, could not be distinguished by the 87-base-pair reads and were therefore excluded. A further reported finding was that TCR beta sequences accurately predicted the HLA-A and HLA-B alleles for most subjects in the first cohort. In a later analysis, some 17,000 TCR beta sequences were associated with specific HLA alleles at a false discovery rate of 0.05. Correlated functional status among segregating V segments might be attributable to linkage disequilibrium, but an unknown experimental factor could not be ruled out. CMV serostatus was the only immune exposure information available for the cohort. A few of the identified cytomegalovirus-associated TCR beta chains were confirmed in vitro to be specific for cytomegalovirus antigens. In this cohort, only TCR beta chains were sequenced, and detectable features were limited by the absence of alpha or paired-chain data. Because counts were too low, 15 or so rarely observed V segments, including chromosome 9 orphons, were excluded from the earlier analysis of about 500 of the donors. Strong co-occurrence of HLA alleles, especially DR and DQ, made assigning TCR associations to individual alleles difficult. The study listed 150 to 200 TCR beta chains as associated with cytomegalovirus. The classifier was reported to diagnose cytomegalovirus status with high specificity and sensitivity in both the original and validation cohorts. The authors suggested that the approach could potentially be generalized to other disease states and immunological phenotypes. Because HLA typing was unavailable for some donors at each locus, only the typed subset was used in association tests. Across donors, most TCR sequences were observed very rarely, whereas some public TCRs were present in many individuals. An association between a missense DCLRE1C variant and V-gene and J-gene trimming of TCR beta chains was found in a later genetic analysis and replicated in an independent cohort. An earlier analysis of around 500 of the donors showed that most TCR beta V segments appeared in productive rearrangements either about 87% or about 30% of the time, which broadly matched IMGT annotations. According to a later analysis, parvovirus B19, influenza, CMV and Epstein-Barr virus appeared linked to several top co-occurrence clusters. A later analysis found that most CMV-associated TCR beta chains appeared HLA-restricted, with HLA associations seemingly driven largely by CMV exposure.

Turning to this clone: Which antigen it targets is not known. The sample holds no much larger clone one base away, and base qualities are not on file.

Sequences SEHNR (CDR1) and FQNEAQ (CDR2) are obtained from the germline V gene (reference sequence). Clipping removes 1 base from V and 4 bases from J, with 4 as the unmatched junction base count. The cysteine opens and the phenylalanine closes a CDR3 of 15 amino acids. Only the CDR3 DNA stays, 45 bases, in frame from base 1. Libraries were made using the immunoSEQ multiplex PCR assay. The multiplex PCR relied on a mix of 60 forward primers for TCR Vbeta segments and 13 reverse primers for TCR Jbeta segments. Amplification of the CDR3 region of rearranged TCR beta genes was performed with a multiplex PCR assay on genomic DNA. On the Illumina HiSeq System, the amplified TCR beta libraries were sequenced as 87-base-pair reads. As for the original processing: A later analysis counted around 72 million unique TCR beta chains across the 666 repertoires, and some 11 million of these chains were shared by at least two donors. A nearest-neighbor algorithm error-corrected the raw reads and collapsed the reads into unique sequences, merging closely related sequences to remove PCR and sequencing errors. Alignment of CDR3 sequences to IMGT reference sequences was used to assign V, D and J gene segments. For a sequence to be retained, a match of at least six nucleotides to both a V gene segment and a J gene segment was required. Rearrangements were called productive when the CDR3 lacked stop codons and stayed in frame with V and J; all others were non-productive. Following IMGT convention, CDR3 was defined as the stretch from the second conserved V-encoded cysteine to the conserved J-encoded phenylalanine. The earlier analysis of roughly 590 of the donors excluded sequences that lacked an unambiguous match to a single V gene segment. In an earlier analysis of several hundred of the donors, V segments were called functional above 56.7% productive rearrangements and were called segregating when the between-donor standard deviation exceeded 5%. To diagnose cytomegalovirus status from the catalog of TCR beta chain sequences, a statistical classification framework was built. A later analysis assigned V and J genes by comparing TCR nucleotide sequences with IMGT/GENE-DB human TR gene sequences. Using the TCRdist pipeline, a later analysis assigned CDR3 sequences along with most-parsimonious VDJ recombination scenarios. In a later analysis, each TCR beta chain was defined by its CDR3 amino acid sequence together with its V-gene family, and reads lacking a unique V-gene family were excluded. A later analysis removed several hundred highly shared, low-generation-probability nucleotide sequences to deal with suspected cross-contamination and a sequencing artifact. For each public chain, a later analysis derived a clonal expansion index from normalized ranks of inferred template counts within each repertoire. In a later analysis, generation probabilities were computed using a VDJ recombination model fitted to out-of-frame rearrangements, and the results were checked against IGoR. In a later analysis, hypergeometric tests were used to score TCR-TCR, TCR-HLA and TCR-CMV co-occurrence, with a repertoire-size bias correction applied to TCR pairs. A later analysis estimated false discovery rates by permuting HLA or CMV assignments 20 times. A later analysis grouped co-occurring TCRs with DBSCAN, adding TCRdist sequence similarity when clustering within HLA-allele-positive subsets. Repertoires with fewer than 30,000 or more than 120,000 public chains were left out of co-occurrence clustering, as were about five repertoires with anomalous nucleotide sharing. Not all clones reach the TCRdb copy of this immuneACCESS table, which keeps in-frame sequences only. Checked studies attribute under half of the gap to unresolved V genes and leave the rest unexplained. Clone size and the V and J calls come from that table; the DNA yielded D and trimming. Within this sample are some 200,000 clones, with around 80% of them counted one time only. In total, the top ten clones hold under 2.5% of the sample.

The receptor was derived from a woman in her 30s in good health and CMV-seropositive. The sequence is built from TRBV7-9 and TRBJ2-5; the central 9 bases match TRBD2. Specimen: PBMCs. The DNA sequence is TGTGCCAGCAGCTTAGATAGCGGGAGAAGAGAGACCCAGTACTTC. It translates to CASSLDSGRRETQYF.